This T cell receptor (beta chain) was sequenced for a study of shared clonotypes between healthy human individuals. Overall study: Each donor contributed plates that comprised three CD4 naive, three CD4 memory, two CD8 naive and one CD8 memory. Study observations and caveats: Clonotypes shared by all four sorted-subset donors had higher generation probabilities than non-shared clonotypes. It was the few donors that limited the genetic and exposure-history diversity represented.

This clone was detected only once. The antigen is not known. It was at deep level that the assay was run. Profiling relied on immunoSEQ multiplex PCR, and the TCRdb table lists in-frame clones only, not all of them. Here the sample spans around 600,000 clones, roughly 96% being singletons. Positively selected for CCR7, the CD45RO-negative cells used as naive CD8 cells excluded terminally differentiated effector memory CD45RA+ cells. V lost 4 bases and J lost 2, with 15 bases in between. This CDR3 is 15 amino acids long. Germline V CDR1 and CDR2: MNHNS, SASEGT. This TCR was recovered from a woman under 40 in good health. This sequence joins TRBV6-1 and TRBJ2-7; D is undetermined. Sequenced input: naive CD8+ T cells sorted from blood. The CDR3 bases are TGTGCCAGCAGTGTAACTAAAGCCCTCGCCTACGAGCAGTACTTC. Translation gives CASSVTKALAYEQYF.